Given below is one T cell receptor beta chain in context. This entry is derived from a study of T cell changes during pregnancy in multiple sclerosis. Sequencing was performed with immunoSEQ multiplex PCR; in TCRdb, only in-frame clones are kept and a portion is missing. The sample shows 30,000 to 35,000 clones, roughly 89% of them seen only once. Trimming removed 6 bases from V and 10 bases from J, with 16 bases in between. The germline V gene has CDR1 LNHNV and CDR2 YYDKDF (reference sequence). The CDR3 covers 13 residues. This receptor was taken from a female donor with multiple sclerosis, enrolled in a pregnancy study. The sample consisted of CD8+ T cells from peripheral blood mononuclear cells, taken before pregnancy. The chain employs TRBV15 and TRBJ2-1; the D gene is possibly TRBD2 (5 bases). CDR3 in DNA: TGTGCCACCAGTTCTGTTCACGAGCGGGAGCAGTTCTTC. Its protein product is CATSSVHEREQFF.